This T cell receptor beta chain was retrieved from a study of blood T cells in healthy people across ages. Together with a sample-barcoded 5' primer, a J-beta primer mix was included in a second PCR lasting roughly 6 to 12 cycles. Each of the cDNA molecules was tagged by a template-switch adaptor with 12 random nucleotides. TCRdb re-derived calls from the 5' RACE reads in MiXCR, one entry per CDR3 protein. Found here are hundreds of thousands of distinct CDR3 sequences, under 35% of them singletons; the top ten hold 17%. Healthy individuals of Caucasian origin from Russia, aged roughly 6 to 90, served as donors. General study results and limits: As naive T cell percentage varied, TCR beta diversity correlated strongly with it. Donors of long life had a larger count of naive CD4+ cells and greater diversity than aged donors.

Comments on this clonotype: Its antigen remains unidentified.

CDR3 length equals 14 residues. Trimming removed 6 bases from V and 4 bases from J; junction bases left unmatched: 2. Germline CDR1 reads SGHTA; CDR2 reads FQGNSA. This clonotype was sampled from a woman older than 75 in good health. The sample was blood. The V and J genes are TRBV7-2 and TRBJ2-2; 10 bases line up with TRBD1. The CDR3 reads CASRGTGATGELFF. CDR3 DNA: TGTGCCAGCAGGGGGACAGGGGCCACCGGGGAGCTGTTTTTT. Full variable domain (outside the CDR3, taken from reference TRBV7-2 and TRBJ2-2): GAGVSQSPSNKVTEKGKDVELRCDPISGHTALYWYRQSLGQGLEFLIYFQGNSAPDKSGLPSDRFSAERTGGSVSTLTIQRTQQEDSAVYLCASRGTGATGELFFGEGSRLTVL.